The sequence of this TCR beta chain was determined in a study of PD-1 blockade in classical Hodgkin lymphoma. Findings and caveats of the study: Reports described newly diagnosed patients as having lower baseline TCR diversity than healthy donors. Excluded were patients who started nivolumab under 1 year after ASCT, a group that had lower diversity. Factors driving the repertoire differences, possibly disease activity or prior therapy, remain undefined.

Relapse after autologous stem cell transplantation occurred in every patient, and brentuximab vedotin exposure varied. Generated by immunoSEQ multiplex PCR, the TCRdb table keeps only in-frame clones and is missing some. The table has more than 90,000 clones, 75% to 85% seen once. This clone appeared once. Its antigen is not identified. The receptor was derived from a human donor with classical Hodgkin lymphoma. The sequencing used peripheral blood mononuclear cells (PBMCs), collected before the second cycle of nivolumab.

This CDR3 is CASSIGFRQQIAKNIQYF. The DNA for the CDR3 is TGTGCCAGTAGTATCGGCTTTCGACAGCAAATAGCCAAAAACATTCAGTACTTC. The chain carries TRBV19 and TRBJ2-4, with D possibly being TRBD1 (5 bases). V lost 3 bases to trimming and J lost 0 bases, with 18 bases between them. This CDR3 has 18 amino acids. From germline, CDR1 is LNHDA and CDR2 SQIVND (reference sequence). The whole variable domain, filled in from reference TRBV19 and TRBJ2-4, reads DGGITQSPKYLFRKEGQNVTLSCEQNLNHDAMYWYRQDPGQGLRLIYYSQIVNDFQKGDIAEGYSVSREKKESFPLTVTSAQKNPTAFYLCASSIGFRQQIAKNIQYFGAGTRLSVL.